This T cell receptor (beta chain) came from a study of OX40 agonist ivuxolimab in advanced cancers. On the study more broadly: Participants, 82.7% male, averaged around 64 years of age, ranging from 23 to 79.

This clone was seen just once. Antigen: not known. Findings and caveats of the study: On average, CD8+ T cells had more expanded clones than CD4+. Low normalized T-cell clonal expansion was also seen in some nonresponders.

Assay used: immunoSEQ multiplex PCR; TCRdb lists only in-frame clones, some missing. The top ten hold 1.5% to 2% of the sample, which has some 76,000 clones, about 85% seen once. The V gene lost 3 bases and the J gene lost 0 bases, with 11 bases spanning the gap. The CDR3 covers 15 residues. Germline V gene data show CDR1 as SEHNR and CDR2 as FQNEAQ (reference sequence). The source was CD4+ or CD8+ T cells sorted from blood, collected in a trial of the OX40 agonist ivuxolimab. The TCR sequence derives from an adult with an advanced solid tumor such as melanoma, head and neck, liver or kidney cancer. This rearrangement joins TRBV7-9 to TRBJ1-1; tentatively, D is TRBD1 (5 bases). CDR3 nucleotides: TGTGCCAGCAGCTTCGGACAAATTATGAACACTGAAGCTTTCTTT. Residues: CASSFGQIMNTEAFF.